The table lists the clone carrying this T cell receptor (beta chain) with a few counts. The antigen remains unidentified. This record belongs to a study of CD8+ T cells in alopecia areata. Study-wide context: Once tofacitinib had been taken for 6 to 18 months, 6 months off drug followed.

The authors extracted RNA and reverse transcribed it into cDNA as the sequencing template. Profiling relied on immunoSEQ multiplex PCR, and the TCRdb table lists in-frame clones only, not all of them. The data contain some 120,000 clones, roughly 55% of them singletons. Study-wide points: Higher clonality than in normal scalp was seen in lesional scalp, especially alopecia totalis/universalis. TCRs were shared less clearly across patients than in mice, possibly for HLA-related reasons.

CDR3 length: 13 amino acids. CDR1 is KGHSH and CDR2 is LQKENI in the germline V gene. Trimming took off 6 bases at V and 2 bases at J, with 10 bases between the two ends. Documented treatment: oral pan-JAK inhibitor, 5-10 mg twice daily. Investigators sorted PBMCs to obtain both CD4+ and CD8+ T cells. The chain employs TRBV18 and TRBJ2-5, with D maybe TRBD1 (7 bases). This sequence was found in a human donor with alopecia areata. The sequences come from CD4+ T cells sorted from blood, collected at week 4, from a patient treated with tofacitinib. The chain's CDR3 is CASSRDRQETQYF. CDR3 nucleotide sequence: TGTGCCAGCTCGCGGGACAGACAAGAGACCCAGTACTTC.